This TCR beta chain derives from a study of T-cell memory formation after mild COVID-19 (TCRdb year 2021). A note on the overall study: TCR sequence clusters from the two donors were found to be largely donor specific. Two young, previously healthy adult volunteers, one female and one male, were included in the cohort. In a couple of donors, T-cell clones that expanded and contracted after mild COVID-19 were tracked by sequencing TCRalpha and TCRbeta repertoires over time.

For sequencing, an Illumina NovaSeq 6000 was employed. TCRalpha and TCRbeta cDNA libraries were constructed by 5'RACE with constant-segment primers, with sample barcodes and unique molecular identifiers being introduced. RNA was extracted from every sample with Trizol reagent. Library amplification was performed in two PCR steps, and a second sample barcode and Illumina TruSeq adapters were introduced in the second step. Sequencing of the libraries was done on an Illumina NovaSeq, producing 2 x 150 bp paired-end reads. The authors' pipeline ran thus. The reads were demultiplexed and collapsed into UMI-guided consensus sequences using migec v1.2.7. Using mixcr v2.1.11, the UMI consensuses were aligned to TRA and TRB V and J templates and assembled into clonotypes. Expanded or contracted clonotypes were those called significant by both edgeR and NoisET, with noise models trained on biological replicates. edgeR calls used a false discovery rate-adjusted p below 0.01 and a log2 fold-change threshold of 1. As an exploratory analysis of dynamics, max-normalized trajectories of the 1000 most abundant clonotypes were examined with PCA combined with hierarchical clustering. Separately sequenced CD4+ and CD8+ repertoires were used to assign a CD4 or CD8 phenotype to each responding clone. Clones were called with MiXCR by TCRdb after fastp trimmed the public reads at Q25, and only in-frame beta chains were retained. For every CDR3 protein sequence, its rows merge into one entry that carries the most common genes and DNA. It is TCRdb's table, rather than the study itself, that gives the V and J calls and clone size. In this sample the table shows approximately 99,000 distinct CDR3 sequences, about a sixth of which occur a single time. In total, the top ten clones hold around 5.1% of the sample.

There are 12 amino acids in the CDR3, from cysteine to phenylalanine inclusive. Only the CDR3 DNA is retained, 36 bases long and in frame from the first base. At the junction V is shortened by 5 bases and J by 6 bases, with 10 bases in between. Via the germline V gene, CDR1 is SGHRS and CDR2 YFSETQ. Study-level results and caveats: From day 15 to 85, contracting clones showed balanced CD4/CD8 phenotypes, whereas a second wave of clones that expanded from day 15 to 37 leaned towards CD4+. SARS-CoV-2 specificity of the second-wave clones peaking on day 37 was not confirmed. Some responding clones were detected in pre-infection memory, which suggested that pre-existing cross-reactive memory T cells had joined the SARS-CoV-2 response. Contracting CD4+ clones appeared mostly in the CM and EM memory subsets, whereas CD8+ clones were enriched in EMRA. Only a couple of mild cases were covered by the study, and larger cohorts that include severe cases with pre-infection samples were considered necessary.

Ficoll-Paque density gradient centrifugation was the method used to isolate PBMCs. This clonotype was seen repeatedly, ten times or more. The antigen this receptor binds is unknown. No base qualities exist here, and no much larger clone lies one base off it. The sequencing input was PBMCs or a T cell subset sorted from them (not recorded which). The chain couples TRBV5-1 to TRBJ2-3; the D gene is not confidently resolved. This receptor was obtained from a man younger than 35 who had mild COVID-19 (a few samples of this study predate the infection). The sample titles of this study are shuffled in the database, so cell type and time point are left out; the donor was told from shared clones. The DNA is as follows: TGCGCCAGCAGGCGTGAAACGGATACGCAGTATTTT. This codes for CASRRETDTQYF.